Shown below are 8 T cell receptor beta chains from a single sample sequenced in a study of T-cell reconstitution after alpha-beta-depleted transplantation in children. TCRbeta library construction was performed incorporating unique molecular identifiers. TCRdb analysed the PCR reads with MiXCR anew, one entry per CDR3 protein. This table holds around 100,000 distinct CDR3 sequences, 10% found once. The specimen was PBMCs, collected before TCRalphabeta/CD19-depleted stem cell transplant. The source is a boy aged 2-15 years with acute lymphoblastic leukemia, due to receive a stem cell transplant.

This clonotype occurred a few times. The chain links TRBV7-9 to TRBJ1-2; no clear D gene. V was shortened by 5 bases and J by 3 bases, with 4 bases between the two germline ends. This CDR3 is 11 amino acids long. CDR1 SEHNR and CDR2 FQNEAQ come from the germline V gene (reference sequence). CDR3 bases: TGTGCCAGCAGCCTAGACTATGGCTACACCTTC. Translating it yields CASSLDYGYTF.

The chain recombines TRBV28 with TRBJ2-7, with a tentative D call TRBD1 (5 bases). The CDR3 runs to 19 residues. The V gene lost 4 bases and the J gene lost 5 bases, with 30 bases spanning the gap. Germline assignment: CDR1 MDHEN and CDR2 SYDVKM. The DNA of the CDR3 is TGTGCCAGCAGTTGGCCCCAGGCAGGGAACAGGTTGTTACGGGACGAGCAGTACTTC. The encoded protein is CASSWPQAGNRLLRDEQYF.

The rearrangement links TRBV12-3 or TRBV12-4 to TRBJ1-3; D not certain. The CDR3 covers 14 residues. With 5 bases removed from V and 2 bases from J, the gap between germline ends came to 10 bases. This chain's CDR3 is CASSLSTAGNTIYF. CDR3 in DNA: TGTGCCAGCAGTCTCTCGACCGCTGGAAACACCATATATTTT.

In this sample, this clonotype turned up many times. This chain joins TRBV7-2 and TRBJ2-3, with 12 bases fitting TRBD2. The germline gives CDR1 SGHTA, CDR2 FQGNSA. This CDR3 is built from 17 residues. J gave up 5 bases and V 5 bases, and 11 bases lay outside the gene matches. This chain's CDR3 is CASSNLAGGPSGDTQYF. In nucleotides, the CDR3 is TGTGCCAGCAGCAATCTAGCGGGAGGGCCCTCGGGAGATACGCAGTATTTT.

The sample holds many counts of this clonotype. The chain carries TRBV18 and TRBJ2-7; a weak D match, TRBD1 (5 bases). CDR3 size: 14 residues. V was cut by 6 bases and J by 0 bases, with 12 bases left in between. CDR1 and CDR2 from the germline V gene are KGHSH and LQKENI. The chain's CDR3 is CASSLDSLSYEQYF. DNA of the CDR3: TGTGCCAGCTCCTTAGACAGTCTCTCCTACGAGCAGTACTTC.

This clonotype was counted ten times or more. The chain uses TRBV7-9 and TRBJ2-3, with 7 bases matching TRBD2. The V and J ends lost 7 bases and 0 bases, in that order; junction bases with no gene match: 7. Germline lookup yields CDR1 SEHNR and CDR2 FQNEAQ (reference sequence). This CDR3 has 15 residues. The CDR3 region has the DNA TGTGCCAGCACCCGGGGAGGGCCAAGCACAGATACGCAGTATTTT. Translated, it gives CASTRGGPSTDTQYF.

This clonotype was detected only a few times. The chain is built from TRBV3-1 and TRBJ2-7; tentatively, D is TRBD2 (6 bases). V was trimmed by 1 base and J by 6 bases, leaving 13 bases between them. This CDR3 is 14 amino acids long. In germline, CDR1 is LGHDT, CDR2 YNNKEL (reference sequence). CDR3 DNA sequence: TGTGCCAGCAGCCAAGGACTAGTGAATTCCGAGCAGTACTTC. It translates to CASSQGLVNSEQYF.

This chain joins TRBV10-3 and TRBJ1-1; D uncertain. There are 13 residues in the CDR3. Germline CDR1 is ENHRY and CDR2 is SYGVKD. The V end lost 7 bases, the J end lost 5 bases, and 14 bases lay between the germline ends. The CDR3 DNA reads TGTGCCATCAAGATGGCCGAACCAACTGAAGCTTTCTTT. Its translation: CAIKMAEPTEAFF.